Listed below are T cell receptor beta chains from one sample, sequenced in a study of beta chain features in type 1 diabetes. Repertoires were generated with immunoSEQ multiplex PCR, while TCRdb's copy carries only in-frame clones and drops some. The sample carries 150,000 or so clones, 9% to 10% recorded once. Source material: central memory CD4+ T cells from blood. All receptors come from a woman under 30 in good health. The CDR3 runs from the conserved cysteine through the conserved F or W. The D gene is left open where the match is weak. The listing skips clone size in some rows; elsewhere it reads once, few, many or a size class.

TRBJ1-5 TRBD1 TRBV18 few TGTGCCAGCTCATCAAACAGGGGAGGCAATCAGCCCCAGCATTTT CASSSNRGGNQPQHF
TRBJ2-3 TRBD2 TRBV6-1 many TGTGCCAGCACTGGACTAGCGACGTATTTT CASTGLATYF
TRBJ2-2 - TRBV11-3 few TGTGCCAGCAGCTTACAGGGTTGGGCCGGGGAGCTGTTTTTT CASSLQGWAGELFF
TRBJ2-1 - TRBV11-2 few TGTGCCAGCAGCCCCCCGGGATACCGGACTGAGCAGTTCTTC CASSPPGYRTEQFF
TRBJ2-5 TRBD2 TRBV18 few TGTGCCAGCTCACTTCGACTAGCGGGGATACAAGAGACCCAGTACTTC CASSLRLAGIQETQYF
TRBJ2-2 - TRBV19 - TGTGCCAGTAAAGACATGAACACCGGGGAGCTGTTTTTT CASKDMNTGELFF
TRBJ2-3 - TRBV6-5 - TGTGCCAGCAGTTATGGGGGGTCTAGCACAGATACGCAGTATTTT CASSYGGSSTDTQYF
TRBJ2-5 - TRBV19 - TGTGCCAGTAGTATCGACAGTCAAGAGACCCAGTACTTC CASSIDSQETQYF
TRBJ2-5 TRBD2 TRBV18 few TGTGCCAGCTCACAGGGACTAGCGGGAGTCGAGACCCAGTACTTC CASSQGLAGVETQYF
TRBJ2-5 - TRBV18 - TGTGCCAGCTCACCTCCAGAGGGAGAGACCCAGTACTTC CASSPPEGETQYF
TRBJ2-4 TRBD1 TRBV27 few TGTGCCAGCAGTTCCCCGACAGGGGTAGCCAAAAACATTCAGTACTTC CASSSPTGVAKNIQYF
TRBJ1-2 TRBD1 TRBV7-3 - TGTGCCAGCAGCAAGACAGGGGGCGACTATGGCTACACCTTC CASSKTGGDYGYTF
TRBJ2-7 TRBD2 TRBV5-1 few TGCGCCAGCAGGGCCGGGACTAGCGTTACCTACGAGCAGTACTTC CASRAGTSVTYEQYF
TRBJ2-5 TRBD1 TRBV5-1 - TGCGCCAGCAGCCTAACCGGGACAGGGGGGCAAGAGACCCAGTACTTC CASSLTGTGGQETQYF
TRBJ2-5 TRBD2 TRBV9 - TGTGCCAGCAGCGTAGGGGCTAGCGGGGGCCCCGGACAAGAGACCCAGTACTTC CASSVGASGGPGQETQYF
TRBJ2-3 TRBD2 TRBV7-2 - TGTGCCAGCAGCTCCCGGGGGGGCGCAGATACGCAGTATTTT CASSSRGGADTQYF
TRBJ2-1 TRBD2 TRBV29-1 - TGCAGCGTTGACCGAGCGGGAGCCTTTTACAATGAGCAGTTCTTC CSVDRAGAFYNEQFF
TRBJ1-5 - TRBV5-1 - TGCGCCAGCAGCGCCGAGGCGGGTAGCAATCAGCCCCAGCATTTT CASSAEAGSNQPQHF
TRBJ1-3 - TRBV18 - TGTGCCAGCTCACCGATGGGCCGATCTGGAAACACCATATATTTT CASSPMGRSGNTIYF
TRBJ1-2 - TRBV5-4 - TGTGCCAGCAGCTTGGTTACGGGAGGGGATGGCTACACCTTC CASSLVTGGDGYTF
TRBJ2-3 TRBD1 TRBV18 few TGTGCCAGCTCACCGTCGACAGGGTTCACAGATACGCAGTATTTT CASSPSTGFTDTQYF
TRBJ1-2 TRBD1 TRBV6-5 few TGTGCCAGCAGTTACGGAACCGGGACAGGGAACGGCTACACCTTC CASSYGTGTGNGYTF
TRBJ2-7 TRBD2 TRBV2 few TGTGCCAGCAGTACTGGGACTACTGGGGAGCAGTACTTC CASSTGTTGEQYF
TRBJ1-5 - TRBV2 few TGTGCCAGCAGAGGTCCAGGCTATAGCAATCAGCCCCAGCATTTT CASRGPGYSNQPQHF
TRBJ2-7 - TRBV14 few TGTGCCAGCTCTGGGGGGAACTACGAGCAGTACTTC CASSGGNYEQYF
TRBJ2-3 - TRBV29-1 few TGCAGCTTAGGGGGAGATACGCAGTATTTT CSLGGDTQYF
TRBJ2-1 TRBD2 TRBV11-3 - TGTGCCAGCAGACCTGCTAGCGGGAGGTACAATGAGCAGTTCTTC CASRPASGRYNEQFF
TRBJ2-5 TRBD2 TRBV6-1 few TGTGCCAGCAGTGAAAAACTTAGCGGGAGGGAGACCCAGTACTTC CASSEKLSGRETQYF
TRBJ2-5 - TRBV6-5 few TGTGCCAGCAGGGTGGACAGACAAGAGACCCAGTACTTC CASRVDRQETQYF
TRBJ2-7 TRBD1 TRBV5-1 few TGCGCCAGCAGCCCTCTACCGGGACAGGGCCACGAGCAGTACTTC CASSPLPGQGHEQYF
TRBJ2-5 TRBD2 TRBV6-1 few TGTGCCAGCATGGTAGCGGGAATGGAGACCCAGTACTTC CASMVAGMETQYF
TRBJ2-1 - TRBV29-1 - TGCAGCGTTGAGGCGGGGAGGGGGTACAATGAGCAGTTCTTC CSVEAGRGYNEQFF
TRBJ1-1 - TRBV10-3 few TGTGCCCACCGGGATCTCGGCACTGAAGCTTTCTTT CAHRDLGTEAFF
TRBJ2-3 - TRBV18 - TGTGCCAGTTCCTTGACAGTGTCAGATACGCAGTATTTT CASSLTVSDTQYF
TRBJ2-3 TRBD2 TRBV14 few TGTGCCAGCAGTCAACTAGCGGGAATCACAGATACGCAGTATTTT CASSQLAGITDTQYF
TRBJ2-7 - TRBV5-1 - TGCGCCAGCAGTCCGGGTCATCCCTTGGACGAGCAGTACTTC CASSPGHPLDEQYF
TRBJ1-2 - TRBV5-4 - TGTGCCAGCAGCTTTCGGACAGAACCCTATGGCTACACCTTC CASSFRTEPYGYTF
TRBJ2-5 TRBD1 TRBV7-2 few TGTGCCAGCAGCACCACGACAGGGGGGTCCGGGACCCAGTACTTC CASSTTTGGSGTQYF
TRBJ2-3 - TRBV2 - TGTGCCAGCAGTGAAACGGTGGGCCGGGGAGATACGCAGTATTTT CASSETVGRGDTQYF
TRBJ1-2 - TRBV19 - TGTGCCAGTAGTATACTGTCAGGGCAAGGCTACACCTTC CASSILSGQGYTF
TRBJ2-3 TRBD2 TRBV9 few TGTGCCAGCACCGACACTAGCGGGAGTACAGATACGCAGTATTTT CASTDTSGSTDTQYF
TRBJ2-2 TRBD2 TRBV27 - TGTGCCAGCAGCTTAGCGGGGGCCCTCGCGAACACCGGGGAGCTGTTTTTT CASSLAGALANTGELFF